The 18 T cell receptor beta chains reported below all come from one sample, sequenced in a study of blood T cell repertoires in COVID-19. The protocol was immunoSEQ multiplex PCR, while the TCRdb copy is restricted to in-frame clones and leaves out a portion. The sample lists 250,000 to 350,000 clones, 89% occurring once. Sequenced input: peripheral blood. The receptor source for this set is a middle-aged woman who had recovered from COVID-19.

This sequence joins TRBV19 and TRBJ2-3; the match to TRBD1 covers 8 bases. The germline V gene encodes CDR1 LNHDA and CDR2 SQIVND (reference sequence). Trimming cost V 0 bases and J 3 bases; bases outside gene matches: 8. The CDR3 runs to 17 residues. CDR3 loop: CASSIEQTGVRTDTQYF. CDR3 nucleotide sequence: TGTGCCAGTAGTATAGAACAGACAGGGGTGAGGACAGATACGCAGTATTTT. The variable domain in full, with the rest retrieved from reference TRBV19 and TRBJ2-3, is DGGITQSPKYLFRKEGQNVTLSCEQNLNHDAMYWYRQDPGQGLRLIYYSQIVNDFQKGDIAEGYSVSREKKESFPLTVTSAQKNPTAFYLCASSIEQTGVRTDTQYFGPGTRLTVL.

V is TRBV4-1 and J is TRBJ2-5; 7 nucleotides agree with TRBD1. The CDR3 extends over 14 amino acids. From germline, CDR1 is MGHRA and CDR2 YSYEKL. V trimming: 4 bases; J trimming: 2 bases; junction bases outside the gene matches: 4. This chain's CDR3 is CASSLGTVQETQYF. CDR3 bases: TGCGCCAGCAGCCTCGGGACAGTACAAGAGACCCAGTACTTC.

This chain joins TRBV6-5 and TRBJ2-3; unclear D gene. V lost 3 bases to trimming and J lost 5 bases, with 12 bases between them. CDR3 length: 14 amino acids. Germline assignment: CDR1 MNHEY and CDR2 SVGAGI. CDR3 in DNA: TGTGCCAGCAGTTATGTATCAGGTGGAGATACGCAGTATTTT. Translated: CASSYVSGGDTQYF.

The chain uses TRBV24-1 and TRBJ2-7; D might be TRBD1 (5 bases). This CDR3 contains 13 residues. CDR1 is KGHDR, CDR2 SFDVKD, per germline. V lost 9 bases and J 6 bases, leaving 17 bases between the germline ends. This CDR3 is CATQGGHSGEQYF. The DNA for the CDR3 is TGTGCCACCCAGGGCGGACATTCAGGCGAGCAGTACTTC.

The chain carries TRBV5-1 and TRBJ2-1; 9 bases fit TRBD2. V lost 4 bases and J lost 5; bases outside the gene matches: 10. Germline assignment: CDR1 SGHRS and CDR2 YFSETQ. There are 16 residues in the CDR3. CDR3 nucleotide sequence: TGCGCCAGCAGCCCCGGGATAGCGGGAGTTCACAATGAGCAGTTCTTC. It codes for CASSPGIAGVHNEQFF.

The V gene is TRBV10-3, the J gene TRBJ1-2, with 9 bases matching TRBD1. This CDR3 is 15 amino acids long. The V gene's germline CDR1 is ENHRY and CDR2 SYGVKD. J lost 4 bases, V lost 8 bases, and 11 bases had no gene match. The DNA of the CDR3 is TGTGCCATCCCTAACGGACAGGGGACGGTCTATGGCTACACCTTC. Its protein is CAIPNGQGTVYGYTF.

The chain carries TRBV5-1 and TRBJ2-7; D may be TRBD1 (6 bases). This CDR3 has 14 amino acids. The germline gives CDR1 SGHRS, CDR2 YFSETQ. V was trimmed by 4 bases and J by 7 bases, leaving 18 bases between them. Written as DNA, the CDR3 is TGCGCCAGCAGCCCTCGGACAGATAGAGGGGAGCAGTACTTC. It yields the protein CASSPRTDRGEQYF.

The V gene is TRBV27, the J gene TRBJ2-1; D unresolved. Germline lookup yields CDR1 MNHEY and CDR2 SMNVEV (reference sequence). Trimming removed 5 bases at V and 6 bases at J, with 11 bases between. The length of the CDR3 is 13 residues. In nucleotides, the CDR3 is TGTGCCAGCAGTCCCTCCGTATCCAATGAGCAGTTCTTC. Translating gives CASSPSVSNEQFF.

The chain combines TRBV2 with TRBJ2-7, with D possibly matching TRBD2 (5 bases). Germline CDR1 SNHLY, CDR2 FYNNEI. Trimming cost V 0 bases and J 3 bases, with 12 bases left between them. There are 15 residues in the CDR3. The DNA for the CDR3 is TGTGCCAGCAGTGAAGCGTTGGTGGGAGTCTACGAGCAGTACTTC. Residues: CASSEALVGVYEQYF. Looking up the rest from reference TRBV2 and TRBJ2-7 gives the full variable domain: EPEVTQTPSHQVTQMGQEVILRCVPISNHLYFYWYRQILGQKVEFLVSFYNNEISEKSEIFDDQFSVERPDGSNFTLKIRSTKLEDSAMYFCASSEALVGVYEQYFGPGTRLTVT.

J is TRBJ2-7 and V is TRBV28; no firm D call. With 3 bases removed from V and 4 bases from J, the gap between germline ends came to 7 bases. Germline CDR1 and CDR2: MDHEN and SYDVKM. The CDR3 spans 12 residues. The CDR3 DNA reads as TGTGCCAGCAGTTTTAACCTATACGAGCAGTACTTC. It specifies CASSFNLYEQYF.

This clone turned up a few times. The rearrangement uses TRBV21-1 and TRBJ1-4. TRBV21-1 is marked as a pseudogene. CDR3 length equals 14 residues. CDR3 protein: CASSKSGVNEKLFF. The CDR3 DNA is TGTGCCAGCAGCAAGTCGGGAGTTAATGAAAAACTGTTTTTT.

The rearrangement uses TRBV5-1 and TRBJ1-1; TRBD1 matches 9 bases. Germline V gives CDR1 SGHRS, CDR2 YFSETQ. The J segment lost 1 base and the V segment lost 2 bases, leaving 6 bases of the junction unmatched. The CDR3 is 16 amino acids. The CDR3 protein is CASSFGDRVSNTEAFF. CDR3 DNA: TGCGCCAGCAGCTTCGGGGACAGGGTATCGAACACTGAAGCTTTCTTT.

The J gene is TRBJ2-1, the V gene TRBV10-3; 7 bases are shared with TRBD1. The CDR3 extends over 13 amino acids. Trimming took 2 bases from V and 7 from J; bases not matched to a gene: 2. Germline assignment: CDR1 ENHRY and CDR2 SYGVKD. CDR3 sequence reads: CAISEDRANEQFF. CDR3 nucleotides: TGTGCCATCAGTGAGGACAGGGCGAATGAGCAGTTCTTC.

This clone was recorded a few times. The chain is built from TRBV18 and TRBJ1-6; D is perhaps TRBD1 (5 bases). Germline CDR1 and CDR2: KGHSH and LQKENI. The ends were cut back, 5 bases at V and 2 bases at J, with 16 bases in the middle. CDR3 length: 17 amino acids. The chain's CDR3 is CASSKANGGPYNSPLHF. As DNA, the CDR3 is TGTGCCAGCTCAAAGGCCAACGGGGGTCCCTATAATTCACCCCTCCACTTT. Full variable domain (outside the CDR3, taken from reference TRBV18 and TRBJ1-6): NAGVMQNPRHLVRRRGQEARLRCSPMKGHSHVYWYRQLPEEGLKFMVYLQKENIIDESGMPKERFSAEFPKEGPSILRIQQVVRGDSAAYFCASSKANGGPYNSPLHFGNGTRLTVT.

This sequence joins TRBV18 and TRBJ2-1; 13 nucleotides line up with TRBD2. Trimming took 0 bases from V and 5 from J; bases not matched to a gene: 7. Germline CDR1 KGHSH, CDR2 LQKENI. CDR3 length: 18 residues. CDR3 sequence: CASSPPTGTSGTNNEQFF. CDR3 in DNA: TGTGCCAGCTCACCACCTACCGGGACTAGCGGGACAAACAATGAGCAGTTCTTC.

The genes are TRBV5-1 and TRBJ1-6, with TRBD1 matching 8 bases. The germline V gene encodes CDR1 SGHRS and CDR2 YFSETQ. Trimming removed 0 bases from V and 10 bases from J; junction bases left unmatched: 6. The length of the CDR3 is 15 residues. The CDR3 sequence is CASSLDTGGGSPLHF. The CDR3 DNA reads TGCGCCAGCAGCTTGGATACAGGGGGGGGATCACCCCTCCACTTT.

The rearrangement joins TRBV19 to TRBJ2-3, with D perhaps TRBD1 (5 bases). CDR3 length: 14 amino acids. V lost 3 bases and J 2 bases, leaving 9 bases between the germline ends. Germline values: CDR1 LNHDA, CDR2 SQIVND (reference sequence). This chain's CDR3 is CASSMGLYTDTQYF. Here the CDR3 DNA reads TGTGCCAGTAGTATGGGGCTCTACACAGATACGCAGTATTTT.

The chain employs TRBV13 and TRBJ1-2; D gene uncertain. The ends were cut back, 0 bases at V and 6 bases at J, with 14 bases in the middle. CDR3 length: 15 amino acids. The germline V gene has CDR1 PRHDT and CDR2 FYEKMQ (reference sequence). The CDR3 sequence is CASSLGRPNVDGYTF. The CDR3 DNA sequence: TGTGCCAGCAGCTTAGGACGCCCGAATGTAGATGGCTACACCTTC.